The source of this TCR beta chain is a study of prognosis after radiotherapy for stage I lung cancer. Template was genomic DNA; TCR beta CDR3 amplified in two multiplex PCR rounds. During first-round PCR, primers specific to each TRBV and TRBJ gene were used. TCRdb re-derived calls from the multiplex PCR reads in MiXCR, one entry per CDR3 protein. The data show approximately 13,000 distinct CDR3 sequences, about 50% seen once. Looked up from germline, CDR1 is SQVTM and CDR2 is ANQGSEA. The V and J ends lost 1 base and 3 bases respectively, with 10 bases between them. The CDR3 sequence is 13 residues long. This clonotype was recorded many times.

The origin of this receptor is a donor over 45 with non-small cell lung cancer. The sample consisted of PBMCs, taken before or after stereotactic body radiation therapy (not recorded which). The chain uses TRBV29-1 and TRBJ2-7, with D possibly being TRBD1 (5 bases). CDR3 nucleotides: TGCAGCGTTGAAGTGGGGCTGAGCTACGAGCAGTACTTC. Its translation: CSVEVGLSYEQYF.